These 8 T cell receptor beta chains came from one sample sequenced in a study of cytomegalovirus exposure and HLA in healthy donors. Sequencing used immunoSEQ multiplex PCR; TCRdb keeps in-frame clones, though not all of them. This table holds about 79,000 clones, 93% found once. The sequenced sample was PBMCs. The receptors here all came from a young woman in good health and CMV-seronegative.

The V and J genes are TRBV5-1 and TRBJ1-2; weak D call: TRBD1 (5 bases). Germline V CDR1 and CDR2: SGHRS, YFSETQ. Trimming left V 0 bases short and J 2 bases short, with 8 bases between. The CDR3 is 14 amino acids. CDR3 region: CASSLVPGNYGYTF. As DNA, the CDR3 is TGCGCCAGCAGCTTGGTTCCAGGGAACTATGGCTACACCTTC. Full variable domain (rest looked up from reference TRBV5-1 and TRBJ1-2): KAGVTQTPRYLIKTRGQQVTLSCSPISGHRSVSWYQQTPGQGLQFLFEYFSETQRNKGNFPGRFSGRQFSNSRSEMNVSTLELGDSALYLCASSLVPGNYGYTFGSGTRLTVV.

The DNA for the CDR3 is TGCGCCAGCAGCTTGGGACAGGGGGCAGGACAGCCCCAGCATTTT. It is translated as CASSLGQGAGQPQHF. The chain combines TRBV5-1 with TRBJ1-5; 10 nucleotides line up with TRBD1. With 0 bases clipped from V and 7 bases from J, the junction kept 4 bases outside the gene matches. Germline CDR1 is SGHRS and CDR2 is YFSETQ. This CDR3 region has 15 residues. The whole variable domain, remainder taken from reference TRBV5-1 and TRBJ1-5, is KAGVTQTPRYLIKTRGQQVTLSCSPISGHRSVSWYQQTPGQGLQFLFEYFSETQRNKGNFPGRFSGRQFSNSRSEMNVSTLELGDSALYLCASSLGQGAGQPQHFGDGTRLSIL.

This chain joins TRBV9 and TRBJ1-2, with 12 positions matching TRBD1. The germline CDR1 and CDR2 sequences are SGDLS and YYNGEE. This CDR3 region has 16 residues. J lost 10 bases, V lost 4 bases, and 14 bases had no gene match. CDR3 DNA: TGTGCCAGCAGCTACGGATCAGGGGACAGGGGGCCGGTCTACACCTTC. Protein sequence: CASSYGSGDRGPVYTF.

The chain carries TRBV6-5 and TRBJ1-1, with D maybe TRBD1 (6 bases). CDR3 length: 15 residues. V was cut by 2 bases and J by 4 bases, with 14 bases left in between. Per the germline V gene, CDR1 is MNHEY and CDR2 is SVGAGI. This CDR3 reads CASSYGGGATTEAFF. CDR3 in DNA: TGTGCCAGCAGTTACGGTGGGGGCGCGACCACTGAAGCTTTCTTT.

The V gene is TRBV28, the J gene TRBJ2-3; D is unclear. With 4 bases removed from V and 6 bases from J, the gap between germline ends came to 14 bases. Germline V lookup: CDR1 MDHEN, CDR2 SYDVKM. The CDR3 is made up of 14 amino acids. CDR3 amino acids: CASSSVLSVDTQYF. CDR3 nucleotide sequence: TGTGCCAGCAGTTCGGTGCTCTCGGTCGATACGCAGTATTTT.

The CDR3 coding sequence is TGTGCCAGCAGCTCGGGACTAGCGGGAGCAATGGGGACCCAGTACTTC. It yields the protein CASSSGLAGAMGTQYF. V is TRBV7-2 and J is TRBJ2-5; 14 bases line up with TRBD2. The CDR3 sequence is 16 residues long. CDR1 is SGHTA and CDR2 is FQGNSA in the germline V gene. V gave up 4 bases and J gave up 7 bases; unmatched junction bases: 8.

The gene calls are TRBV27 and TRBJ1-5; D is possibly TRBD1 (5 bases). This CDR3 contains 14 residues. CDR1 and CDR2 (germline): MNHEY, SMNVEV (reference sequence). V lost 6 bases and J lost 5, with 14 bases in between. DNA for the CDR3: TGTGCCAGCAGCGATGGGGGGGGGTATCAGCCCCAGCATTTT. It is translated as CASSDGGGYQPQHF.

This clone was picked up one time. The V gene is TRBV7-6, the J gene TRBJ2-2, with D perhaps matching TRBD2 (5 bases). This CDR3 contains 15 residues. V lost 2 bases and J 4 bases, leaving 11 bases between the germline ends. The germline gives CDR1 SGHVS, CDR2 FNYEAQ. The CDR3 spells CASSLRGSGTGELFF. DNA for the CDR3: TGTGCCAGCAGCTTAAGAGGGAGTGGCACCGGGGAGCTGTTTTTT.